A single sample is the source of the 8 T cell receptor beta chains below, sequenced in a study of cytomegalovirus exposure and HLA in healthy donors. PCR employed 60 Vbeta and 13 Jbeta primers. Sequenced by immunoSEQ multiplex PCR; TCRdb stores in-frame clones only, minus some. Of roughly 120,000 clones listed, around 78% are singletons. The source material was PBMCs. These receptors all come from a man in his forties in good health and CMV-seronegative.

This clone was counted a single time. V and J are TRBV30 and TRBJ1-2; 8 nucleotides agree with TRBD1. CDR3 length: 15 residues. Germline V CDR1 and CDR2: GTSNPN, SVGIG (reference sequence). V dropped 0 bases and J dropped 4; count of bases not matched to a gene: 7. The CDR3 spells CAWSVGQGASYGYTF. DNA for the CDR3: TGTGCCTGGAGTGTCGGGCAGGGGGCTTCCTATGGCTACACCTTC.

V is TRBV7-9 and J is TRBJ1-2; D is unresolved. This CDR3 region has 15 residues. The ends were cut back, 2 bases at V and 0 bases at J, with 10 bases in the middle. CDR1 and CDR2 (germline): SEHNR, FQNEAQ (reference sequence). CDR3 in amino acids: CASSLSSGTNYGYTF. The CDR3 coding sequence is TGTGCCAGCAGCTTAAGTTCGGGGACTAACTATGGCTACACCTTC.

This clone was counted a single time. The chain employs TRBV11-2 and TRBJ2-5; 7 nucleotides match TRBD2. J was trimmed by 1 base and V by 5 bases; bases with no gene match: 10. Germline lookup yields CDR1 SGHAT and CDR2 FQNNGV. This CDR3 has 16 amino acids. CDR3 bases: TGTGCCAGCAGCCTTATAATGGGGGGGGGCCAAGAGACCCAGTACTTC. It specifies CASSLIMGGGQETQYF.

The chain joins TRBV27 to TRBJ2-2; perhaps TRBD1 as D (5 bases). Germline V gene data show CDR1 as MNHEY and CDR2 as SMNVEV (reference sequence). V was pared by 4 bases and J by 1 base, with 13 bases between. The CDR3 is 16 amino acids. In nucleotides, the CDR3 is TGTGCCAGCAGTTGGGGCGGAGTCGGGAACACCGGGGAGCTGTTTTTT. Translated, it gives CASSWGGVGNTGELFF.

The rearrangement joins TRBV9 to TRBJ1-1; TRBD1 aligns across 8 bases. The CDR3 spans 13 residues. Losses at the gene ends were 3 bases for V and 3 bases for J; bases not matched to a gene: 1. Germline CDR1 and CDR2: SGDLS and YYNGEE. The CDR3 is CASSGTGHTEAFF. The DNA for the CDR3 is TGTGCCAGCAGCGGGACAGGGCACACTGAAGCTTTCTTT.

This chain joins TRBV28 and TRBJ1-2, with D possibly matching TRBD1 (5 bases). V was clipped by 3 bases and J by 6 bases, with 11 bases between them. The CDR3 has 13 residues. Germline V gene lookup returns CDR1 MDHEN and CDR2 SYDVKM. The CDR3 protein is CASSLLSGDGYTF. The CDR3 DNA reads as TGTGCCAGCAGTTTGCTGTCGGGGGATGGCTACACCTTC.

This clone was found once. CDR3: CASSPGSLSNQPQHF. The CDR3 DNA is TGTGCCAGCAGTCCCGGGTCGCTCAGCAATCAGCCCCAGCATTTT. V is TRBV28 and J is TRBJ1-5; D call uncertain. The CDR3 totals 15 residues. Trimming took off 5 bases at V and 1 base at J, with 12 bases between the two ends. Germline CDR1 is MDHEN and CDR2 is SYDVKM. Filled out from reference TRBV28 and TRBJ1-5, the complete variable domain reads DVKVTQSSRYLVKRTGEKVFLECVQDMDHENMFWYRQDPGLGLRLIYFSYDVKMKEKGDIPEGYSVSREKKERFSLILESASTNQTSMYLCASSPGSLSNQPQHFGDGTRLSIL.

The rearrangement joins TRBV4-3 to TRBJ2-7, with TRBD2 as a possible D gene (6 bases). The CDR3 consists of 14 residues. Trimming took off 1 base at V and 2 bases at J, with 9 bases between the two ends. Germline-derived CDR1 and CDR2 are LGHNA and YSLEER. The CDR3 bases are TGCGCCAGCAGCCAAGTGCGGGGACCCTACGAGCAGTACTTC. Its translation: CASSQVRGPYEQYF.